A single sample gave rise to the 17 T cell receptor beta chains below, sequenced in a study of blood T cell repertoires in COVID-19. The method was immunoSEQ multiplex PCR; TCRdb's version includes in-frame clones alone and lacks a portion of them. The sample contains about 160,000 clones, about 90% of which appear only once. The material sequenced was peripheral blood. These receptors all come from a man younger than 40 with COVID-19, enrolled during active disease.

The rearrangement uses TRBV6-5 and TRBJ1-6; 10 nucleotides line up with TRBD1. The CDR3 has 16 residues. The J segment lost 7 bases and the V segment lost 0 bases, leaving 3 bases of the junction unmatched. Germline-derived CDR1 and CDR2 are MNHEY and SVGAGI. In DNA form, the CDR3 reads TGTGCCAGCAGTTACTCTCGGACAGGGGGAAATTCACCCCTCCACTTT. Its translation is CASSYSRTGGNSPLHF.

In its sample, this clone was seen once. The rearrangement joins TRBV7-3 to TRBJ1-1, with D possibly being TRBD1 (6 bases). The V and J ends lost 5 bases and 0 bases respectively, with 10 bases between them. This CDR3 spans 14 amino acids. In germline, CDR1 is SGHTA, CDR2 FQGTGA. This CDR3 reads CASSTQGMNTEAFF. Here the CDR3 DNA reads TGTGCCAGCAGCACACAGGGTATGAACACTGAAGCTTTCTTT.

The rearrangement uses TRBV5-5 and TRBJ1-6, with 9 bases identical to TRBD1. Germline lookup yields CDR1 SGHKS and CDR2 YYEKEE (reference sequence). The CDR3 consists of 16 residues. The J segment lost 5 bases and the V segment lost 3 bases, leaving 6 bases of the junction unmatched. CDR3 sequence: CASSSPGTGNNSPLHF. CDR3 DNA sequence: TGTGCCAGCAGCTCCCCCGGGACAGGGAATAATTCACCCCTCCACTTT.

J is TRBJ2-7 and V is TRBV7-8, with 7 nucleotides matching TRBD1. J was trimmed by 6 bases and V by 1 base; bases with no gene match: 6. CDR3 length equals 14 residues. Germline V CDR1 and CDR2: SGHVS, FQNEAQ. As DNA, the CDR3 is TGTGCCAGCAGCTTAGTCCGACAGGGATTCGAGCAGTACTTC. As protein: CASSLVRQGFEQYF. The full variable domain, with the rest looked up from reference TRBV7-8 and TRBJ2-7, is GAGVSQSPRYKVAKRGQDVALRCDPISGHVSLFWYQQALGQGPEFLTYFQNEAQLDKSGLPSDRFFAERPEGSVSTLKIQRTQQEDSAVYLCASSLVRQGFEQYFGPGTRLTVT.

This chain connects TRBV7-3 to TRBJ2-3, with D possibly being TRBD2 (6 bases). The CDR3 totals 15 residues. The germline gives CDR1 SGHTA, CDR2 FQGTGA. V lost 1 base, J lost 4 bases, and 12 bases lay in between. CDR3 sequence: CASSLMAGRPDTQYF. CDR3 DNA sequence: TGTGCCAGCAGCTTAATGGCAGGGAGGCCAGATACGCAGTATTTT.

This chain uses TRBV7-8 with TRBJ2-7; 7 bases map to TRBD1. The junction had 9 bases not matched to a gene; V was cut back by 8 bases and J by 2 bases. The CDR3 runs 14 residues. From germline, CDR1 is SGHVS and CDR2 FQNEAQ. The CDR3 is CASGPRQGAYEQYF. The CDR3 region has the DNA TGTGCCAGCGGCCCCAGGCAGGGGGCCTACGAGCAGTACTTC.

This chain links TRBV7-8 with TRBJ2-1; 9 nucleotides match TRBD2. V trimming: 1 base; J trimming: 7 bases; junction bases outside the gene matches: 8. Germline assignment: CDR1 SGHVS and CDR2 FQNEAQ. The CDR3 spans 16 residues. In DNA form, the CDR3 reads TGTGCCAGCAGCTTAGGCCTTAGCGGGAGTGGGAATGAGCAGTTCTTC. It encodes CASSLGLSGSGNEQFF. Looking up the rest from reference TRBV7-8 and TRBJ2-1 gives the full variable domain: GAGVSQSPRYKVAKRGQDVALRCDPISGHVSLFWYQQALGQGPEFLTYFQNEAQLDKSGLPSDRFFAERPEGSVSTLKIQRTQQEDSAVYLCASSLGLSGSGNEQFFGPGTRLTVL.

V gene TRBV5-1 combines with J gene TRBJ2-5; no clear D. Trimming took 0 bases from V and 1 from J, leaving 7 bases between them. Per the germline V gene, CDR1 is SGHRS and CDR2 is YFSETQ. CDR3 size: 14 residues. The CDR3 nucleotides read TGCGCCAGCAGCTTGGTGGGCGCCCAAGAGACCCAGTACTTC. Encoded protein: CASSLVGAQETQYF.

This CDR3 reads CASSYPGLTKNTEAFF. Written as DNA, the CDR3 is TGTGCCAGCAGCTACCCGGGACTTACGAAGAACACTGAAGCTTTCTTT. The chain has TRBV28 and TRBJ1-1; D might be TRBD1 (5 bases). Germline V gene data show CDR1 as MDHEN and CDR2 as SYDVKM. Deletions cut 6 bases from V and 1 base from J, with 18 bases between. The CDR3 length is 16 residues. Complete variable domain (other parts from reference TRBV28 and TRBJ1-1): DVKVTQSSRYLVKRTGEKVFLECVQDMDHENMFWYRQDPGLGLRLIYFSYDVKMKEKGDIPEGYSVSREKKERFSLILESASTNQTSMYLCASSYPGLTKNTEAFFGQGTRLTVV.

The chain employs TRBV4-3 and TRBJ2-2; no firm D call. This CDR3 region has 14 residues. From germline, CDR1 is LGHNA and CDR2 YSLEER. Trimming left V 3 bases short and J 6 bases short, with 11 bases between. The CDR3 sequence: CASSHTTIAGELFF. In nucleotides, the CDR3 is TGCGCCAGCAGCCATACCACAATTGCCGGGGAGCTGTTTTTT.

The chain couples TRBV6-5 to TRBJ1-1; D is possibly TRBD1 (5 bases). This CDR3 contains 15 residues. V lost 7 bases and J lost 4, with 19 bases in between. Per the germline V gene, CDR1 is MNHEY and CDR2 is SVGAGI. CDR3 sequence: CASIVGRLGGTEAFF. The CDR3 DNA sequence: TGTGCCAGCATTGTTGGACGATTGGGGGGCACTGAAGCTTTCTTT.

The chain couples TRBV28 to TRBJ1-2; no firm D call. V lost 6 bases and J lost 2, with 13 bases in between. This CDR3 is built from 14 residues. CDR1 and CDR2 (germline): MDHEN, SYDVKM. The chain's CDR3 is CASRNTGRNYGYTF. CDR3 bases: TGTGCCAGCAGAAACACCGGGAGAAACTATGGCTACACCTTC.

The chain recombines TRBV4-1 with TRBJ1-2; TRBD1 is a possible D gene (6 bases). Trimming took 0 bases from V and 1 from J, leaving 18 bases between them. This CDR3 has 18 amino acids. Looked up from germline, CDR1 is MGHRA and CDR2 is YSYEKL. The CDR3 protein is CASSQDGRRGRGNYGYTF. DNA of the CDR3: TGCGCCAGCAGCCAAGATGGTCGCAGGGGACGAGGTAACTATGGCTACACCTTC.

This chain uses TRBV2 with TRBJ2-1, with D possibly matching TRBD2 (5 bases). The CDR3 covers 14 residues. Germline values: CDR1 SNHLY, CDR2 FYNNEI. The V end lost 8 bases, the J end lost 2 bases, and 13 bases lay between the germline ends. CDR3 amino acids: CASLDRGPYNEQFF. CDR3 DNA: TGTGCCAGCTTGGACCGAGGGCCCTACAATGAGCAGTTCTTC.

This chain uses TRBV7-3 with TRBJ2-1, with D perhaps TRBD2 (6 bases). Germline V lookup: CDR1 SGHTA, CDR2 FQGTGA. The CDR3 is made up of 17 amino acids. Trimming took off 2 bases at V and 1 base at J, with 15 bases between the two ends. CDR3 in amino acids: CASSLGRGSQSYNEQFF. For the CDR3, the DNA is TGTGCCAGCAGCTTAGGGCGGGGAAGCCAGTCCTACAATGAGCAGTTCTTC.

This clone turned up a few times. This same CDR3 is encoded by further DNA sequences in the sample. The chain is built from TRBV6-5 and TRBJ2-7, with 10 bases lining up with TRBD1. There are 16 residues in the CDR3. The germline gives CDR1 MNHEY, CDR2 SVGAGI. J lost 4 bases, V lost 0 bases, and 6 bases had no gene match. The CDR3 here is CASSYSRDRGGYEQYF. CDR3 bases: TGTGCCAGCAGTTACTCCCGGGACAGGGGTGGATACGAGCAGTACTTC.

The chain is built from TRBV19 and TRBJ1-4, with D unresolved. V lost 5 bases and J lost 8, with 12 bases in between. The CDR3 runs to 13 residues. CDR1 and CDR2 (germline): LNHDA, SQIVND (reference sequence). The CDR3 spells CASSPPVREKLFF. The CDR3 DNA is TGTGCCAGTAGTCCCCCGGTACGAGAAAAACTGTTTTTT.